A single sample gave rise to the 20 T cell receptor beta chains below, sequenced in a study of neoadjuvant nivolumab and ipilimumab in lung cancer. Here immunoSEQ multiplex PCR was the method, and the copy in TCRdb shows in-frame clones only, minus some. Of over 20,000 clones in the sample, around 83% are singletons; the top ten hold approximately 8.4%. The sample here was tumor tissue, taken after neoadjuvant nivolumab, alone or with ipilimumab, at or shortly before surgery. These receptor sequences come from an adult with non-small cell lung cancer.

The gene calls are TRBV18 and TRBJ2-3; TRBD2 aligns across 8 bases. CDR3 length: 15 residues. The germline CDR1 and CDR2 sequences are KGHSH and LQKENI. The junction had 1 base not matched to a gene; V was cut back by 2 bases and J by 0 bases. The CDR3 DNA follows: TGTGCCAGCTCACCAGCGGGAGGAAGCACAGATACGCAGTATTTT. Encoded protein: CASSPAGGSTDTQYF.

This rearrangement joins TRBV30 to TRBJ2-3; TRBD1 might be the D (6 bases). CDR1 is GTSNPN, CDR2 SVGIG, per germline (reference sequence). Between the trimmed V and J ends, which lost 2 bases and 4 bases, there was a span of 7 bases. The CDR3 sequence is 12 residues long. The CDR3 reads CAWSPGADTQYF. The CDR3, as DNA: TGTGCCTGGAGTCCAGGGGCAGATACGCAGTATTTT.

The gene calls are TRBV29-1 and TRBJ1-1, with 10 bases that match TRBD1. V shed 4 bases, J shed 0 bases, and the junction held 11 bases outside the gene matches. The germline V gene encodes CDR1 SQVTM and CDR2 ANQGSEA. CDR3 size: 17 residues. CDR3 amino acids: CSVVGDRGRTMNTEAFF. The CDR3 bases are TGCAGCGTTGTCGGGGACAGGGGACGGACTATGAACACTGAAGCTTTCTTT.

This chain links TRBV4-1 with TRBJ1-2; 8 nucleotides line up with TRBD1. V lost 3 bases and J lost 6; bases outside the gene matches: 12. CDR3 size: 16 residues. Germline-derived CDR1 and CDR2 are MGHRA and YSYEKL. The CDR3 is CASSQKDRARGNGYTF. DNA for the CDR3: TGCGCCAGCAGCCAGAAGGACAGGGCGCGCGGAAATGGCTACACCTTC.

The chain uses TRBV25-1 and TRBJ2-5; the D is unclear. Germline CDR1 and CDR2: MGHDK and SYGVNS. V was shortened by 7 bases and J by 3 bases, with 6 bases between the two germline ends. There are 11 residues in the CDR3. CDR3 sequence: CASILEETQYF. The CDR3 nucleotides read TGTGCCAGCATTCTGGAAGAGACCCAGTACTTC.

The chain recombines TRBV29-1 with TRBJ1-1; tentatively, D is TRBD1 (5 bases). This CDR3 has 14 residues. V was clipped by 6 bases and J by 1 base, with 15 bases between them. CDR1 is SQVTM, CDR2 ANQGSEA, per germline. CDR3 bases: TGCAGCGTCTTGGGAACAGGTGCGAACACTGAAGCTTTCTTT. Translating it yields CSVLGTGANTEAFF. Using reference TRBV29-1 and TRBJ1-1 for the parts outside the CDR3, the full variable domain is SAVISQKPSRDICQRGTSLTIQCQVDSQVTMMFWYRQQPGQSLTLIATANQGSEATYESGFVIDKFPISRPNLTFSTLTVSNMSPEDSSIYLCSVLGTGANTEAFFGQGTRLTVV.

This clone was recorded only once. V gene TRBV6-1 combines with J gene TRBJ2-2; 7 bases agree with TRBD2. This CDR3 region has 15 residues. V was pared by 3 bases and J by 7 bases, with 8 bases of the junction left unmatched. Germline V gives CDR1 MNHNS, CDR2 SASEGT. CDR3 nucleotide sequence: TGTGCCAGCAGTGAGTCGGGGAGGGGTTTCGGGGAGCTGTTTTTT. Translated, it gives CASSESGRGFGELFF.

Judged by abundance, this clone is medium-sized. The chain is built from TRBV20-1 and TRBJ2-1; no reliable D call. Trimming cost V 2 bases and J 7 bases, with 3 bases left between them. This CDR3 region has 10 residues. Per the germline V gene, CDR1 is DFQATT and CDR2 is SNEGSKA (reference sequence). The CDR3 DNA follows: TGCAGTGCTAGAAAGAATGAGCAGTTCTTC. Protein sequence: CSARKNEQFF.

This clone was detected only once. The chain is built from TRBV7-9 and TRBJ2-7, with 9 positions matching TRBD1. Per the germline V gene, CDR1 is SEHNR and CDR2 is FQNEAQ (reference sequence). The CDR3 covers 15 residues. Trimming at V came to 5 bases and at J to 5 bases, leaving 10 bases not matched to a gene. For the CDR3, the DNA is TGTGCCAGCAGCCTCCAGCGGACAGGGGACCACGAGCAGTACTTC. Its translation: CASSLQRTGDHEQYF.

The chain employs TRBV30 and TRBJ2-2, with D hard to call. V was pared by 1 base and J by 7 bases, with 13 bases between. The CDR3 is 14 residues long. Germline lookup yields CDR1 GTSNPN and CDR2 SVGIG (reference sequence). The CDR3 region has the DNA TGTGCCTGGAGTGCCCTGGTGGTGGGCGGGGAGCTGTTTTTT. Encoded protein: CAWSALVVGGELFF. Complete variable domain (other parts from reference TRBV30 and TRBJ2-2): SQTIHQWPATLVQPVGSPLSLECTVEGTSNPNLYWYRQAAGRGLQLLFYSVGIGQISSEVPQNLSASRPQDRQFILSSKKLLLSDSGFYLCAWSALVVGGELFFGEGSRLTVL.

J is TRBJ2-7 and V is TRBV6-6; 10 nucleotides match TRBD2. The ends lost 5 bases at V and 2 bases at J; junction bases unmatched: 9. CDR3 length equals 16 residues. Germline assignment: CDR1 MNHNY and CDR2 SVGAGI (reference sequence). The CDR3 here is CASSASTSGKAYEQYF. The CDR3 nucleotides are TGTGCCAGCAGTGCCTCCACTAGCGGGAAGGCCTACGAGCAGTACTTC.

This clone was seen just once. The chain uses TRBV11-3 and TRBJ2-2, with 7 bases lining up with TRBD2. Germline CDR1 and CDR2: SGHNT and YENEEA. There are 15 residues in the CDR3. Losses at the gene ends were 5 bases for V and 2 bases for J; bases not matched to a gene: 5. CDR3 in amino acids: CASSRTSVNTGELFF. The CDR3 coding sequence is TGTGCCAGCAGCCGCACTAGCGTAAACACCGGGGAGCTGTTTTTT.

The V gene is TRBV11-2, the J gene TRBJ2-7; a possible D gene is TRBD2 (5 bases). CDR1 is SGHAT and CDR2 is FQNNGV in the germline V gene. The CDR3 contains 12 residues. V gave up 6 bases and J gave up 4 bases, with 10 bases separating them. Here the CDR3 DNA reads TGTGCCAGCAGGATATCGGGGTACGAGCAGTACTTC. Amino acid sequence: CASRISGYEQYF.

The rearrangement joins TRBV7-9 to TRBJ2-5; 11 bases are a match to TRBD1. V lost 5 bases and J lost 5; bases outside the gene matches: 10. Germline CDR1 and CDR2: SEHNR and FQNEAQ (reference sequence). CDR3 size: 16 residues. CDR3 in amino acids: CASSQPRTGGIETQYF. CDR3 sequence (DNA): TGTGCCAGCAGCCAACCTCGGACAGGGGGCATCGAGACCCAGTACTTC.

The chain employs TRBV30 and TRBJ1-1; D unresolved. The CDR3 spans 11 residues. Germline values: CDR1 GTSNPN, CDR2 SVGIG (reference sequence). Trimming removed 2 bases from V and 5 bases from J, with 6 bases in between. The CDR3 is CAWSSYTEAFF. In DNA form, the CDR3 reads TGTGCCTGGAGTTCTTATACTGAAGCTTTCTTT.

This clone showed up just a few times. The chain uses TRBV19 and TRBJ2-5, with D possibly matching TRBD2 (5 bases). Trimming removed 5 bases at V and 2 bases at J, with 12 bases between. CDR1 and CDR2 from the germline V gene are LNHDA and SQIVND (reference sequence). The CDR3 is 14 residues long. CDR3 DNA: TGTGCCAGTAGTCTCAGTTCGGGGCAAGAGACCCAGTACTTC. It yields the protein CASSLSSGQETQYF.

This chain links TRBV29-1 with TRBJ2-1; 8 bases line up with TRBD1. The germline V gene has CDR1 SQVTM and CDR2 ANQGSEA. V lost 8 bases, J lost 10 bases, and 13 bases stayed unmatched. The CDR3 spans 13 residues. The CDR3 loop reads CSIMGQVRGEQFF. CDR3 bases: TGCAGCATTATGGGACAGGTTAGAGGGGAGCAGTTCTTC.

This clone was seen once. The V call is TRBV11-2, the J call TRBJ2-7; D ambiguous. V lost 5 bases, J lost 4 bases, and 12 bases lay in between. From germline, CDR1 is SGHAT and CDR2 FQNNGV. This CDR3 comprises 13 residues. CDR3 region: CASSPSQRYEQYF. In DNA form, the CDR3 reads TGTGCCAGCAGCCCGAGTCAGAGATACGAGCAGTACTTC. Together with reference TRBV11-2 and TRBJ2-7, the CDR3 gives the full variable domain: EAGVAQSPRYKIIEKRQSVAFWCNPISGHATLYWYQQILGQGPKLLIQFQNNGVVDDSQLPKDRFSAERLKGVDSTLKIQPAKLEDSAVYLCASSPSQRYEQYFGPGTRLTVT.

The chain's CDR3 is CAWGTSGTYEQYF. In DNA, the CDR3 is TGTGCCTGGGGGACTAGCGGGACCTACGAGCAGTACTTC. The J gene is TRBJ2-7, the V gene TRBV30, with 13 bases aligning to TRBD2. V shed 5 bases and J 2 bases; nucleotides not matched to a gene: 0. The germline V gene has CDR1 GTSNPN and CDR2 SVGIG (reference sequence). This CDR3 contains 13 residues. Supplemented by reference TRBV30 and TRBJ2-7, the full variable domain reads SQTIHQWPATLVQPVGSPLSLECTVEGTSNPNLYWYRQAAGRGLQLLFYSVGIGQISSEVPQNLSASRPQDRQFILSSKKLLLSDSGFYLCAWGTSGTYEQYFGPGTRLTVT.

This rearrangement joins TRBV7-9 to TRBJ2-7; D remains unclear. CDR3 length: 16 residues. The germline CDR1 and CDR2 sequences are SEHNR and FQNEAQ (reference sequence). V lost 0 bases and J 0 bases, leaving 12 bases between the germline ends. CDR3 amino acids: CASSLALKGFSYEQYF. The DNA for the CDR3 is TGTGCCAGCAGCTTAGCGCTGAAAGGGTTCTCCTACGAGCAGTACTTC.